This is a list of T cell receptor beta chains from one sample in a study of T cells after yellow fever vaccination. TCRdb called the 5' RACE reads again in MiXCR, with one record for every CDR3 protein. The sample includes hundreds of thousands of distinct CDR3 sequences, 9% to 15% of them seen just once. The sample here was PBMCs, taken on the day of the yellow fever booster vaccination. These receptors all come from a man between 25 and 39 years old who received the YFV17D yellow fever vaccine. The CDR3 runs from the conserved cysteine through the conserved F or W.

V	J	CDR3
TRBV7-9	TRBJ2-5	CASSPLIETQYF
TRBV12-3/TRBV12-4	TRBJ2-1	CASSFGQRSGDEQFF
TRBV15	TRBJ2-3	CATSGGLRDTQYF
TRBV30	TRBJ2-3	CAWSVLGSTDTQYF
TRBV6-1	TRBJ2-2	CASSELGVGELFF
TRBV5-1	TRBJ1-1	CASSYSGDLMNTEAFF
TRBV7-2	TRBJ1-6	CASSQDRYNSPLHF
TRBV15	TRBJ2-5	CATSRAPTGSQETQYF
TRBV20-1	TRBJ2-5	CSARLQETQYF
TRBV28	TRBJ2-5	CASSGRGTQETQYF
TRBV6-4	TRBJ2-3	CASSLAGLTDRQYF
TRBV3-1	TRBJ2-3	CASSPGYSFSTDTQYF
TRBV7-3	TRBJ2-1	CASSPAGGTRNEQFF
TRBV7-9	TRBJ2-7	CASSLWGQESYEQYF
TRBV20-1	TRBJ1-1	CSAEPRGWAKNTEAFF
TRBV28	TRBJ2-6	CAIEGRSYYSGANVLTF
TRBV18	TRBJ1-5	CASSQENYSNQPQHF
TRBV12-3/TRBV12-4	TRBJ1-6	CASTMGQNNSPLHF
TRBV7-2	TRBJ2-3	CASSPGTRDTQYF
TRBV19	TRBJ2-1	CASSMIGQGSYNEQFF
TRBV20-1	TRBJ2-7	CSARVTGPQQYF
TRBV7-9	TRBJ2-1	CASGQGGYNEQFF
TRBV4-1	TRBJ2-1	CASSQTLADNEQFF
TRBV12-3/TRBV12-4	TRBJ1-6	CASSPSGDPLHF
TRBV20-1	TRBJ2-7	CSARDGREGNEQYF
TRBV7-2	TRBJ2-1	CASSHTSLGVEQFF
TRBV20-1	TRBJ2-7	CSATRQGFPIREQYF
TRBV6-1	TRBJ1-3	CASRRASGSGNTIYF
TRBV7-8	TRBJ2-3	CASSSRAGGRADTQYF
TRBV5-5	TRBJ2-3	CASSPPTGRTDTQYF
TRBV5-1	TRBJ2-1	CASSFAQAGVSNEQFF
TRBV5-1	TRBJ2-7	CASSPSRGERRYEQYF
TRBV11-2	TRBJ2-6	CASSLGPQGAGANVLTF
TRBV9	TRBJ2-1	CASSIGLAGGQNEQFF
TRBV7-9	TRBJ2-1	CASSWAGVSYNEQFF
TRBV28	TRBJ1-5	CASSFLPGTYMQQPQHF
TRBV29-1	TRBJ2-2	CSVGLAGGIGTGELFF
TRBV29-1	TRBJ1-2	CSISSALEGYTF
TRBV10-3	TRBJ1-2	CAISDSGGPYGYTF
TRBV10-2	TRBJ2-6	CASIGQGRSGANVLTF
TRBV27	TRBJ2-2	CASSFGGPTGELFF
TRBV7-8	TRBJ2-7	CASSSLRTGTYEQYF
TRBV12-3/TRBV12-4	TRBJ2-1	CASLRGSGGNEQFF
TRBV10-1	TRBJ2-2	CASRGNLPGELFF
TRBV27	TRBJ2-3	CASSSGLGVYNTQYF